This passage covers 26 T cell receptor beta chains from one sample sequenced in a study of blood T cells in healthy people across ages. Alongside a J-beta primer mix, a sample-barcoded 5' primer served in a second PCR lasting about 6 to 12 cycles. From the 5' RACE reads, TCRdb called clonotypes with MiXCR, one entry per CDR3 protein. The sample shows about 1.7 million distinct CDR3 sequences, approximately 30% of them seen only once. Sequencing was carried out using blood. These receptors were taken from a woman aged 25-40 years in good health.

This clonotype was seen a few times. V and J are TRBV20-1 and TRBJ1-2; the D gene is possibly TRBD1 (6 bases). V was pared by 3 bases and J by 2 bases, with 13 bases between. The CDR3 is 14 amino acids. Germline CDR1 and CDR2: DFQATT and SNEGSKA (reference sequence). The CDR3 protein is CSARLRGGNYGYTF. The CDR3 coding sequence is TGCAGTGCTAGGCTACGAGGGGGGAACTATGGCTACACCTTC.

This clonotype has a count of ten or more. The junction and the germline gene differ at one end; a read error may be behind it. V and J are TRBV7-2 and TRBJ2-7, with TRBD2 identical over 14 bases. CDR3 length: 14 amino acids. The germline V gene encodes CDR1 SGHTA and CDR2 FQGNSA. The DNA for the CDR3 is TGCGCCAGCAGCTGGGGACTAGCGGGAGACGAGCAGTACTTC. Its translation: CASSWGLAGDEQYF.

Comments on this clonotype: Possible read error: a much larger clone is one base away. This rearrangement joins TRBV20-1 to TRBJ2-1; a possible D gene is TRBD1 (6 bases). The last part of the DNA fits TRBJ2-7 better; the J call may be wrong. Germline lookup yields CDR1 DFQATT and CDR2 SNEGSKA (reference sequence). There are 11 residues in the CDR3. The CDR3 DNA sequence: TGCAGGGCTCGGACAGATTACGAGCAGTACTTC. Amino acid sequence: CRARTDYEQYF.

This clonotype was detected a few times. This may arise from a read error, as a much more abundant clone is one base away. This chain links TRBV7-2 with TRBJ2-5; 12 bases fit TRBD2. The CDR3 is 17 residues long. Germline loops: CDR1 SGHTA, CDR2 FQGNSA. J lost 5 bases, V lost 3 bases, and 10 bases had no gene match. As DNA, the CDR3 is TGTGCCAGCAGCTTCGCGTCGACTAGCGGGAGCGGGGAGACCCAGTACTTC. Protein product: CASSFASTSGSGETQYF.

The J gene is TRBJ2-5, the V gene TRBV20-1, with D perhaps given as TRBD1 or TRBD2 (5 bases each). Germline V gene lookup returns CDR1 DFQATT and CDR2 SNEGSKA (reference sequence). This CDR3 spans 13 amino acids. Trimming took 6 bases from V and 0 from J, leaving 11 bases between them. Here the CDR3 DNA reads TGCAGTGCCCGGGACGCCGACCAAGAGACCCAGTACTTC. Protein sequence: CSARDADQETQYF.

The rearrangement uses TRBV6-2 or TRBV6-3 and TRBJ2-1; possibly TRBD1 for D (6 bases). Deletions cut 0 bases from V and 0 bases from J, with 15 bases between. Germline CDR1 MNHEY, CDR2 SVGEGT. This CDR3 region has 18 residues. The CDR3 protein is CASSYSVQGMISYNEQFF. DNA for the CDR3: TGTGCCAGCAGTTACTCGGTACAGGGAATGATCTCCTACAATGAGCAGTTCTTC.

This clonotype was recorded many times. The chain joins TRBV27 to TRBJ2-7; the D gene is possibly TRBD1 (6 bases). Germline V gene sequence: CDR1 MNHEY, CDR2 SMNVEV (reference sequence). Trimming stripped 4 bases from V and 3 bases from J, with 10 bases between. The CDR3 runs to 13 residues. The DNA of the CDR3 is TGTGCCAGCAGTTCTAACAGGGACTACGAGCAGTACTTC. Translating it yields CASSSNRDYEQYF.

The gene calls are TRBV3-1 and TRBJ1-2, with D possibly TRBD1 on 6 matching bases. Germline V lookup: CDR1 LGHDT, CDR2 YNNKEL (reference sequence). The ends were cut back, 5 bases at V and 7 bases at J, with 20 bases in the middle. CDR3 size: 15 residues. This CDR3 is CASSTRGAEIVGYTF. The CDR3 DNA follows: TGTGCCAGCAGCACCCGGGGGGCCGAGATAGTTGGCTACACCTTC.

In this sample, this clonotype turned up many times. Here the CDR3 reads CASSQGPTRYF. CDR3 nucleotide sequence: TGTGCCAGCAGCCAGGGACCTACGCGGTACTTC. The rearrangement links TRBV3-1 to TRBJ2-5; D is perhaps TRBD1 or TRBD2 (5 bases each). V lost 3 bases to trimming and J lost 13 bases, with 12 bases between them. Germline CDR1 reads LGHDT; CDR2 reads YNNKEL (reference sequence). The CDR3 runs to 11 residues.

This clonotype was seen more than once but under ten times. The chain is built from TRBV7-8 and TRBJ2-5; 8 bases are a match to TRBD1. The CDR3 contains 15 residues. The germline V gene encodes CDR1 SGHVS and CDR2 FQNEAQ. J gave up 4 bases and V 4 bases, and 8 bases lay outside the gene matches. Here the CDR3 DNA reads TGTGCCAGCAGCTACCAGGGGGCCTTCGGAGAGACCCAGTACTTC. Protein: CASSYQGAFGETQYF.

This clonotype showed up just a few times. The gene calls are TRBV6-6 and TRBJ2-3; TRBD2 is a possible D gene (6 bases). The CDR3 sequence is 15 residues long. Trimming took off 6 bases at V and 4 bases at J, with 17 bases between the two ends. Per the germline V gene, CDR1 is MNHNY and CDR2 is SVGAGI (reference sequence). The CDR3 coding sequence is TGTGCCAGCAGACGGACTGCGGGGAGATCAGATACGCAGTATTTT. Amino acid sequence: CASRRTAGRSDTQYF.

This clonotype was seen repeatedly, ten times or more. The J gene is TRBJ2-7, the V gene TRBV7-6; 10 bases map to TRBD2. CDR3 length equals 15 residues. CDR1 and CDR2 (germline): SGHVS, FNYEAQ. V gave up 5 bases and J gave up 2 bases; unmatched junction bases: 6. CDR3 in amino acids: CASSPRTSGPYEQYF. CDR3 coding DNA: TGTGCCAGCAGCCCCCGGACTAGCGGCCCCTACGAGCAGTACTTC. Drawing the rest from reference TRBV7-6 and TRBJ2-7, the complete variable domain is GAGVSQSPRYKVTKRGQDVALRCDPISGHVSLYWYRQALGQGPEFLTYFNYEAQQDKSGLPNDRFSAERPEGSISTLTIQRTEQRDSAMYRCASSPRTSGPYEQYFGPGTRLTVT.

Comment on this clonotype: Without the conserved terminal phenylalanine or tryptophan, this CDR3 likely stems from a read error. The J gene is TRBJ2-5, the V gene TRBV5-1; unclear D gene. Germline CDR1 is SGHRS and CDR2 is YFSETQ. With 4 bases removed from V and 5 bases from J, the gap between germline ends came to 21 bases. The CDR3 contains 16 residues. CDR3 nucleotide sequence: TGCGCCAGCAGCCCGGGCTGGGGTGTTGCCGGTGAGACCCAGTACGTC. Its translation is CASSPGWGVAGETQYV.

This rearrangement joins TRBV28 to TRBJ1-1; tentative D call: TRBD1 (6 bases). From germline, CDR1 is MDHEN and CDR2 SYDVKM. The CDR3 totals 13 residues. The germline V and J ends were trimmed by 8 bases and 4 bases, with 14 bases remaining between them. CDR3 loop: CASVQGGSTEAFF. The CDR3, as DNA: TGTGCCAGCGTACAGGGTGGTAGCACTGAAGCTTTCTTT. Full variable domain (rest looked up from reference TRBV28 and TRBJ1-1): DVKVTQSSRYLVKRTGEKVFLECVQDMDHENMFWYRQDPGLGLRLIYFSYDVKMKEKGDIPEGYSVSREKKERFSLILESASTNQTSMYLCASVQGGSTEAFFGQGTRLTVV.

This clonotype was seen only a few times. The gene calls are TRBV7-9 and TRBJ1-5; no clear D gene. The germline CDR1 and CDR2 sequences are SEHNR and FQNEAQ (reference sequence). The CDR3 is 17 residues long. V lost 3 bases and J 0 bases, leaving 15 bases between the germline ends. In DNA form, the CDR3 reads TGTGCCAGCAGCTTTCGGGAGTCGGCAGATAGCAATCAGCCCCAGCATTTT. It specifies CASSFRESADSNQPQHF. The full variable domain, with the rest looked up from reference TRBV7-9 and TRBJ1-5, is DTGVSQNPRHKITKRGQNVTFRCDPISEHNRLYWYRQTLGQGPEFLTYFQNEAQLEKSRLLSDRFSAERPKGSFSTLEIQRTEQGDSAMYLCASSFRESADSNQPQHFGDGTRLSIL.

Note on this clonotype: This may be a read error, as it is one base from a much larger clone. The rearrangement joins TRBV12-3 or TRBV12-4 to TRBJ1-5; unclear D gene. The CDR3 extends over 14 amino acids. The CDR3 DNA reads as TGTGTCAGCAGCCCGGCCTTGAGCAATCAGCCCCAGCATTTT. This gives the protein CVSSPALSNQPQHF.

This clonotype was recorded at least ten times. The chain has TRBV20-1 and TRBJ2-3; 7 bases agree with TRBD2. Germline V gene data show CDR1 as DFQATT and CDR2 as SNEGSKA (reference sequence). After removal of 6 bases from V and 2 bases from J, the junction contained 8 bases not matched to a gene. The CDR3 extends over 14 amino acids. The CDR3 region has the DNA TGCAGTGCCGGGAGCGGGATTAACACAGATACGCAGTATTTT. This sequence encodes CSAGSGINTDTQYF.

In this sample, this clonotype turned up a few times. V is TRBV20-1 and J is TRBJ2-7; D possibly corresponds to TRBD1 (7 bases). CDR3 length: 13 amino acids. Germline V gives CDR1 DFQATT, CDR2 SNEGSKA (reference sequence). V lost 5 bases, J lost 3 bases, and 14 bases lay in between. As DNA, the CDR3 is TGCAGTGCTCGGAATCAGGGGGGCTACGAGCAGTACTTC. This translates into CSARNQGGYEQYF.

This clonotype was observed many times. CDR3 protein: CASGNPQGRETQYF. The CDR3 DNA reads as TGTGCTAGTGGTAATCCCCAGGGAAGGGAGACCCAGTACTTC. The chain joins TRBV12-5 to TRBJ2-5, with D possibly TRBD1 on 5 matching bases. The CDR3 totals 14 residues. Germline V gene data show CDR1 as LGHNT and CDR2 as FRNRAP. V lost 5 bases, J lost 5 bases, and 15 bases lay in between. Drawing the rest from reference TRBV12-5 and TRBJ2-5, the complete variable domain is DARVTQTPRHKVTEMGQEVTMRCQPILGHNTVFWYRQTMMQGLELLAYFRNRAPLDDSGMPKDRFSAEMPDATLATLKIQPSEPRDSAVYFCASGNPQGRETQYFGPGTRLLVL.

The chain links TRBV4-3 to TRBJ2-2; 12 bases are shared with TRBD2. This CDR3 is built from 17 residues. The germline V gene has CDR1 LGHNA and CDR2 YSLEER. V was pared by 2 bases and J by 8 bases, with 9 bases of the junction left unmatched. The CDR3: CASSQQRTSGMAGELFF. The CDR3 coding sequence is TGCGCCAGCAGCCAACAAAGGACTAGCGGGATGGCTGGGGAGCTGTTTTTT.

V and J are TRBV4-3 and TRBJ2-1; 7 nucleotides agree with TRBD2. Per germline, CDR1 LGHNA and CDR2 YSLEER. There are 18 residues in the CDR3. V gave up 0 bases and J gave up 6 bases; unmatched junction bases: 14. The CDR3 DNA is TGCGCCAGCAGCCAAGACGGTTACGGGGGAGGGCCCGGCAATGAGCAGTTCTTC. This sequence encodes CASSQDGYGGGPGNEQFF.

The chain couples TRBV19 to TRBJ1-2; tentative D call: TRBD1 (6 bases). The germline gives CDR1 LNHDA, CDR2 SQIVND (reference sequence). This CDR3 region has 14 residues. The V end lost 4 bases, the J end lost 4 bases, and 13 bases lay between the germline ends. As DNA, the CDR3 is TGTGCCAGTAGTAGGACAGACGGGGTCTATGGCTACACCTTC. It yields the protein CASSRTDGVYGYTF.

The chain couples TRBV29-1 to TRBJ1-5; no reliable D call. CDR3 length: 12 residues. CDR1 SQVTM and CDR2 ANQGSEA come from the germline V gene. V lost 6 bases, J lost 4 bases, and 10 bases lay in between. CDR3 DNA sequence: TGCAGCGTCAAAGGCCCTAATCAGCCCCAGCATTTT. Protein sequence: CSVKGPNQPQHF. Full variable domain (outside the CDR3, taken from reference TRBV29-1 and TRBJ1-5): SAVISQKPSRDICQRGTSLTIQCQVDSQVTMMFWYRQQPGQSLTLIATANQGSEATYESGFVIDKFPISRPNLTFSTLTVSNMSPEDSSIYLCSVKGPNQPQHFGDGTRLSIL.

This clonotype was counted once. The chain employs TRBV20-1 and TRBJ2-1, with 7 bases matching TRBD1. Germline lookup yields CDR1 DFQATT and CDR2 SNEGSKA (reference sequence). The CDR3 runs 15 residues. V shed 0 bases, J shed 13 bases, and the junction held 15 bases outside the gene matches. The CDR3 loop is CSARDASGQKETQFF. The CDR3 DNA follows: TGCAGTGCTAGAGATGCCTCGGGACAGAAAGAGACCCAGTTCTTC.

In its sample, this clonotype was seen a few times. The V gene is TRBV12-3 or TRBV12-4, the J gene TRBJ1-1, with 10 bases fitting TRBD1. The CDR3 is made up of 13 amino acids. The ends lost 5 bases at V and 12 bases at J; junction bases unmatched: 9. CDR3 loop: CASSRTGGLQTFF. CDR3 bases: TGTGCCAGCAGTAGGACAGGGGGACTTCAAACTTTCTTT.

This clonotype was found a few times. The rearrangement links TRBV20-1 to TRBJ2-5, with D possibly being TRBD1 or TRBD2 (6 bases each). Germline V CDR1 and CDR2: DFQATT, SNEGSKA (reference sequence). Trimming took 1 base from V and 0 from J, leaving 15 bases between them. The CDR3 has 16 amino acids. CDR3 residues: CSARGGGGGYQETQYF. DNA of the CDR3: TGCAGTGCTAGAGGCGGCGGAGGGGGGTACCAAGAGACCCAGTACTTC.